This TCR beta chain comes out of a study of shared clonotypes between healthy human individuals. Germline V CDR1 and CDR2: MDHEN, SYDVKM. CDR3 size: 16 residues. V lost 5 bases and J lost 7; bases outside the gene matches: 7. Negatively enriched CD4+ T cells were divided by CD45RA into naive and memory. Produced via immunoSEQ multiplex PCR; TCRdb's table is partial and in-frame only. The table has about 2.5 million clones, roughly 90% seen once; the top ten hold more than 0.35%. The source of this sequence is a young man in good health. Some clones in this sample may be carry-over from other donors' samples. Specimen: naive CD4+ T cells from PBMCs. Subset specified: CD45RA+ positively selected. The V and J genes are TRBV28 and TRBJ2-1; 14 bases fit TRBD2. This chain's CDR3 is CASSVTSGRVWNEQFF. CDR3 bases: TGTGCCAGCAGTGTGACTAGCGGGAGGGTTTGGAATGAGCAGTTCTTC.